A single sample is the source of the 30 T cell receptor beta chains below, sequenced in a study of blood T cell repertoires in COVID-19. Here immunoSEQ multiplex PCR was the method, and the copy in TCRdb shows in-frame clones only, minus some. The data hold 150,000 to 200,000 clones, with around 85% observed a single time. What was sequenced was peripheral blood. The receptors come from an elderly woman with acute or convalescent COVID-19.

This clone has more than one count but fewer than ten. The chain carries TRBV4-1 and TRBJ1-3; 12 bases match TRBD1. V shed 4 bases, J shed 4 bases, and the junction held 2 bases outside the gene matches. Germline assignment: CDR1 MGHRA and CDR2 YSYEKL. The CDR3 sequence is 15 residues long. This chain's CDR3 is CASSPGQGAGNTIYF. CDR3 DNA sequence: TGCGCCAGCAGCCCGGGACAGGGGGCAGGAAACACCATATATTTT.

This clone has a single count. The chain links TRBV3-1 (or the pseudogene TRBV3-2) to TRBJ2-5; 10 bases map to TRBD2. Trimming cost V 1 base and J 4 bases; bases outside gene matches: 3. Germline lookup yields CDR1 LGHDT and CDR2 YNNKEL (reference sequence). The CDR3 runs to 15 residues. The CDR3 protein is CASSQGLAGAETQYF. The CDR3 DNA reads TGTGCCAGCAGCCAAGGGCTAGCGGGAGCAGAGACCCAGTACTTC.

V gene TRBV7-3 combines with J gene TRBJ1-1, with 7 bases that match TRBD1. This CDR3 contains 13 residues. Trimming at V came to 1 base and at J to 11 bases, leaving 7 bases not matched to a gene. Germline CDR1 SGHTA, CDR2 FQGTGA. As DNA, the CDR3 is TGTGCCAGCAGCTTAAACAGGGGAGTGGAGGCTTTCTTT. This translates into CASSLNRGVEAFF.

The V gene is TRBV7-2, the J gene TRBJ2-1, with 13 positions matching TRBD2. The CDR3 sequence is 14 residues long. Germline CDR1 reads SGHTA; CDR2 reads FQGNSA. The V gene end was trimmed by 5 bases and the J gene end by 14 bases; junction bases not matched to a gene: 9. CDR3 sequence reads: CASSPGLAGVPEFF. CDR3 DNA sequence: TGTGCCAGCAGCCCAGGACTAGCGGGGGTCCCCGAGTTCTTC. Using reference TRBV7-2 and TRBJ2-1 for the parts outside the CDR3, the full variable domain is GAGVSQSPSNKVTEKGKDVELRCDPISGHTALYWYRQSLGQGLEFLIYFQGNSAPDKSGLPSDRFSAERTGGSVSTLTIQRTQQEDSAVYLCASSPGLAGVPEFFGPGTRLTVL.

This clone was recorded once. The V gene is TRBV24-1, the J gene TRBJ1-5; no definite D call. Trimming pared 4 bases from V and 5 bases from J, leaving 5 bases between. This CDR3 has 12 residues. Germline assignment: CDR1 KGHDR and CDR2 SFDVKD. CDR3 amino acids: CATSDPDQPQHF. As DNA, the CDR3 is TGTGCCACCAGTGACCCTGATCAGCCCCAGCATTTT.

The CDR3 nucleotides are TGTGCCACCGGGACTAGCGGTCTACCCGGGGAGCTGTTTTTT. It translates to CATGTSGLPGELFF. The V gene is TRBV4-2, the J gene TRBJ2-2, with 11 bases matching TRBD2. Germline V gives CDR1 LGHNA, CDR2 YNFKEQ. With 10 bases clipped from V and 6 bases from J, the junction kept 7 bases outside the gene matches. This CDR3 is 14 amino acids long.

This rearrangement joins TRBV5-4 to TRBJ2-3; D perhaps matches TRBD2 (5 bases). CDR1 and CDR2 from the germline V gene are SGHNT and YYREEE (reference sequence). There are 17 residues in the CDR3. Deletions cut 2 bases from V and 6 bases from J, with 22 bases between. CDR3 residues: CASSLRSGGAGGDTQYF. CDR3 DNA: TGTGCCAGCAGCTTACGATCGGGCGGAGCCGGCGGGGATACGCAGTATTTT. Combining the CDR3 with reference TRBV5-4 and TRBJ2-3 gives the whole variable domain ETGVTQSPTHLIKTRGQQVTLRCSSQSGHNTVSWYQQALGQGPQFIFQYYREEENGRGNFPPRFSGLQFPNYSSELNVNALELDDSALYLCASSLRSGGAGGDTQYFGPGTRLTVL.

This clone was detected only a few times. The chain combines TRBV12-3 or TRBV12-4 with TRBJ1-5; the D gene is possibly TRBD1 (5 bases). The CDR3 length is 13 residues. With 8 bases removed from V and 6 bases from J, the gap between germline ends came to 14 bases. In nucleotides, the CDR3 is TGTGCCAGCTCACTGGGGGGTGGTCAGCCCCAGCATTTT. Encoded protein: CASSLGGGQPQHF.

This sequence joins TRBV6-2 or TRBV6-3 and TRBJ1-1, with D unresolved. The CDR3 has 14 residues. Germline loops: CDR1 MNHEY, CDR2 SVGEGT. The V gene lost 3 bases and the J gene lost 0 bases, with 8 bases spanning the gap. As DNA, the CDR3 is TGTGCCAGCAGTTATCTAGGAATGAACACTGAAGCTTTCTTT. Amino acid sequence: CASSYLGMNTEAFF.

The V call is TRBV9, the J call TRBJ1-5, with D possibly TRBD1 on 6 matching bases. CDR3 length equals 14 residues. Deletions cut 3 bases from V and 6 bases from J, with 13 bases between. In germline, CDR1 is SGDLS, CDR2 YYNGEE. In DNA form, the CDR3 reads TGTGCCAGCAGCGCCCGGGACACCGGTCAGCCCCAGCATTTT. It codes for CASSARDTGQPQHF.

This chain joins TRBV19 and TRBJ2-5; 12 bases map to TRBD1. In germline, CDR1 is LNHDA, CDR2 SQIVND (reference sequence). Trimming removed 4 bases from V and 5 bases from J; junction bases left unmatched: 5. The CDR3 is 15 residues long. CDR3 sequence reads: CASSSGTGGGETQYF. CDR3 nucleotides: TGTGCCAGTAGTAGCGGGACAGGGGGCGGCGAGACCCAGTACTTC.

The chain combines TRBV5-1 with TRBJ2-1; 11 bases are a match to TRBD2. The V and J ends lost 2 bases and 8 bases, in that order; junction bases with no gene match: 3. This CDR3 has 14 amino acids. Germline CDR1 is SGHRS and CDR2 is YFSETQ. CDR3 residues: CASSLLAGEDEQFF. In DNA, the CDR3 is TGCGCCAGCAGCTTACTAGCGGGGGAGGATGAGCAGTTCTTC. Looking up the rest from reference TRBV5-1 and TRBJ2-1 gives the full variable domain: KAGVTQTPRYLIKTRGQQVTLSCSPISGHRSVSWYQQTPGQGLQFLFEYFSETQRNKGNFPGRFSGRQFSNSRSEMNVSTLELGDSALYLCASSLLAGEDEQFFGPGTRLTVL.

The sample holds one count of this clone. The chain carries TRBV10-3 and TRBJ2-3, with 9 nucleotides matching TRBD2. The CDR3 contains 16 residues. CDR1 ENHRY and CDR2 SYGVKD come from the germline V gene. J gave up 0 bases and V 2 bases, and 3 bases lay outside the gene matches. The chain's CDR3 is CAISERLAESTDTQYF. CDR3 DNA: TGTGCCATCAGTGAGCGACTAGCGGAGAGCACAGATACGCAGTATTTT.

This chain joins TRBV6-2 or TRBV6-3 and TRBJ2-7, with 7 nucleotides matching TRBD2. The V and J ends lost 6 bases and 4 bases, in that order; junction bases with no gene match: 9. Looked up from germline, CDR1 is MNHEY and CDR2 is SVGEGT. CDR3 length: 14 residues. The CDR3 sequence is CASSQGGSRYEQYF. In DNA, the CDR3 is TGTGCCAGCAGCCAAGGCGGGAGTCGGTACGAGCAGTACTTC.

V and J are TRBV20-1 and TRBJ2-3, with 8 nucleotides matching TRBD1. Per germline, CDR1 DFQATT and CDR2 SNEGSKA (reference sequence). The CDR3 consists of 13 residues. V lost 3 bases to trimming and J lost 8 bases; unmatched junction nucleotides: 7. Here the CDR3 DNA reads TGCAGTGCTAGTCAGGGGGCGCTGGGTACGCAGTATTTT. Protein product: CSASQGALGTQYF.

This clone was found a few times. The J gene is TRBJ2-2, the V gene TRBV11-2; TRBD2 might be the D (5 bases). The CDR3 extends over 16 amino acids. Trimming left V 5 bases short and J 7 bases short, with 20 bases between. Per the germline V gene, CDR1 is SGHAT and CDR2 is FQNNGV. DNA of the CDR3: TGTGCCAGCAGCCCGAGCGTGCTCCTCCGGGGCGGGGAGCTGTTTTTT. Amino acid sequence: CASSPSVLLRGGELFF.

The chain joins TRBV12-3 or TRBV12-4 to TRBJ1-2; 7 bases line up with TRBD1. The ends lost 4 bases at V and 4 bases at J; junction bases unmatched: 3. The CDR3 sequence is 13 residues long. CDR3 amino acids: CASSYRDSYGYTF. CDR3 bases: TGTGCCAGCAGTTACCGGGACAGCTATGGCTACACCTTC.

The V gene is TRBV3-1 (or the pseudogene TRBV3-2), the J gene TRBJ1-1; D is undetermined. Germline V gene sequence: CDR1 LGHDT, CDR2 YNNKEL (reference sequence). V lost 1 base and J lost 8, with 11 bases in between. CDR3 length: 13 residues. The chain's CDR3 is CASSQGQALEAFF. CDR3 nucleotide sequence: TGTGCCAGCAGCCAAGGCCAGGCCTTAGAAGCTTTCTTT.

This chain uses TRBV11-2 with TRBJ2-7; D possibly corresponds to TRBD2 (6 bases). Trimming removed 5 bases at V and 4 bases at J, with 24 bases between. The length of the CDR3 is 17 residues. The germline gives CDR1 SGHAT, CDR2 FQNNGV. The CDR3 nucleotides read TGTGCCAGCAGCCTTATCCGCGGGGCCAGCTCAGGATACGAGCAGTACTTC. This gives the protein CASSLIRGASSGYEQYF.

The genes are TRBV25-1 and TRBJ1-3, with a weak D call TRBD1 (5 bases). Germline assignment: CDR1 MGHDK and CDR2 SYGVNS. Trimming removed 1 base at V and 4 bases at J, with 14 bases between. CDR3 length equals 16 residues. CDR3 coding DNA: TGTGCCAGCAGTGAATGGGGCACCGCAGCGGGAAACACCATATATTTT. Encoded protein: CASSEWGTAAGNTIYF.

The rearrangement links TRBV5-5 to TRBJ2-5; the D gene is possibly TRBD2 (6 bases). Between the trimmed V and J ends, which lost 0 bases and 4 bases, there was a span of 10 bases. The CDR3 totals 14 residues. Germline CDR1 SGHKS, CDR2 YYEKEE (reference sequence). CDR3 nucleotides: TGTGCCAGCAGCTTGGCACTAGCCCGAGAGACCCAGTACTTC. This translates into CASSLALARETQYF.

V gene TRBV7-2 combines with J gene TRBJ2-6; TRBD1 agrees at 9 bases. CDR1 SGHTA and CDR2 FQGNSA come from the germline V gene. The ends lost 1 base at V and 0 bases at J; junction bases unmatched: 1. CDR3 length equals 17 residues. The CDR3 is CASSLDRGHSGANVLTF. The CDR3, as DNA: TGTGCCAGCAGCTTAGACAGGGGGCACTCTGGGGCCAACGTCCTGACTTTC.

The CDR3 coding sequence is TGTGCCATCAGTGAGAGGACAGGGGGCGAGCAGTACTTC. It is translated as CAISERTGGEQYF. The chain carries TRBV10-3 and TRBJ2-7, with TRBD1 matching over 10 bases. Germline assignment: CDR1 ENHRY and CDR2 SYGVKD. The CDR3 spans 13 residues. V was pared by 2 bases and J by 6 bases, with 1 base of the junction left unmatched.

The rearrangement links TRBV5-1 to TRBJ1-6, with D possibly being TRBD1 (5 bases). Trimming removed 0 bases at V and 8 bases at J, with 12 bases between. The CDR3 spans 15 residues. Germline V CDR1 and CDR2: SGHRS, YFSETQ. The CDR3 is CASSLAVAGDSPLHF. As DNA, the CDR3 is TGCGCCAGCAGCTTGGCCGTTGCGGGGGATTCACCCCTCCACTTT. The variable domain in full, with the rest retrieved from reference TRBV5-1 and TRBJ1-6, is KAGVTQTPRYLIKTRGQQVTLSCSPISGHRSVSWYQQTPGQGLQFLFEYFSETQRNKGNFPGRFSGRQFSNSRSEMNVSTLELGDSALYLCASSLAVAGDSPLHFGNGTRLTVT.

This clone was detected only once. V usage is TRBV5-1 and J usage is TRBJ1-1; 10 nucleotides agree with TRBD1. In germline, CDR1 is SGHRS, CDR2 YFSETQ. The CDR3 is made up of 15 amino acids. The trim removed 4 bases at V and 4 bases at J, leaving 7 bases unmatched. The CDR3 coding sequence is TGCGCCAGCAGCGAAAGACAGGGGGCGAGCACTGAAGCTTTCTTT. Translated, it gives CASSERQGASTEAFF.

This sequence joins TRBV7-2 and TRBJ2-7, with 12 bases identical to TRBD2. This CDR3 region has 18 residues. V lost 3 bases, J lost 1 base, and 10 bases stayed unmatched. Germline V gives CDR1 SGHTA, CDR2 FQGNSA. The CDR3 DNA reads TGTGCCAGCAGCTTTTCCCAGGCTAGCGGGAGGGCGTCCTACGAGCAGTACTTC. It codes for CASSFSQASGRASYEQYF.

The rearrangement links TRBV15 to TRBJ1-5; maybe TRBD1 (6 bases). Germline V gives CDR1 LNHNV, CDR2 YYDKDF (reference sequence). This CDR3 is 14 amino acids long. The V end lost 3 bases, the J end lost 6 bases, and 12 bases lay between the germline ends. The CDR3 reads CATSRVRGSQPQHF. In nucleotides, the CDR3 is TGTGCCACCAGCAGGGTCAGGGGCAGTCAGCCCCAGCATTTT.

The chain uses TRBV29-1 and TRBJ2-2, with 7 bases fitting TRBD2. The germline CDR1 and CDR2 sequences are SQVTM and ANQGSEA. The CDR3 is 14 amino acids. V trimming: 7 bases; J trimming: 1 base; junction bases outside the gene matches: 6. DNA of the CDR3: TGCAGCGCTGCACTAGCGATGAACACCGGGGAGCTGTTTTTT. This codes for CSAALAMNTGELFF.

The chain carries TRBV9 and TRBJ2-7; D is unresolved. CDR1 is SGDLS, CDR2 YYNGEE, per germline. Trimming stripped 0 bases from V and 1 base from J, with 8 bases between. The CDR3 is 14 residues long. CDR3 sequence reads: CASSVGYSSYEQYF. For the CDR3, the DNA is TGTGCCAGCAGCGTAGGTTACAGTTCCTACGAGCAGTACTTC. Filled out from reference TRBV9 and TRBJ2-7, the complete variable domain reads DSGVTQTPKHLITATGQRVTLRCSPRSGDLSVYWYQQSLDQGLQFLIQYYNGEERAKGNILERFSAQQFPDLHSELNLSSLELGDSALYFCASSVGYSSYEQYFGPGTRLTVT.

The genes are TRBV7-2 and TRBJ1-4; TRBD1 matches at 10 bases. There are 15 residues in the CDR3. Germline V gene lookup returns CDR1 SGHTA and CDR2 FQGNSA. Losses at the gene ends were 3 bases for V and 7 bases for J; bases not matched to a gene: 5. The CDR3 DNA follows: TGTGCCAGCAGCTTTGACAGGGGGCGGGCTGAAAAACTGTTTTTT. This translates into CASSFDRGRAEKLFF.